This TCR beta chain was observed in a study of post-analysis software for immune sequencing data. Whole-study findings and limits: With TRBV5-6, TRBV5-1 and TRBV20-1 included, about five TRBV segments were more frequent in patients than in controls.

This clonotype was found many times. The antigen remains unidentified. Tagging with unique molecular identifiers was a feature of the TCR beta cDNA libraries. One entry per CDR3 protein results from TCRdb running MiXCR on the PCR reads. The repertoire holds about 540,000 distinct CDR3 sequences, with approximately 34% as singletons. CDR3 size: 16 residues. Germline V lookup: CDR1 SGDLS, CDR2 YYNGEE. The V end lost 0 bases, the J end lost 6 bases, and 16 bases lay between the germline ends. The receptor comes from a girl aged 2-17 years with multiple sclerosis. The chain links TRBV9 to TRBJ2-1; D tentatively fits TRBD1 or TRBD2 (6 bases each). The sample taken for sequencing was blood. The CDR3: CASSVGGARFSNEQFF. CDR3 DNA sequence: TGTGCCAGCAGCGTAGGGGGGGCGCGTTTCAGCAATGAGCAGTTCTTC.